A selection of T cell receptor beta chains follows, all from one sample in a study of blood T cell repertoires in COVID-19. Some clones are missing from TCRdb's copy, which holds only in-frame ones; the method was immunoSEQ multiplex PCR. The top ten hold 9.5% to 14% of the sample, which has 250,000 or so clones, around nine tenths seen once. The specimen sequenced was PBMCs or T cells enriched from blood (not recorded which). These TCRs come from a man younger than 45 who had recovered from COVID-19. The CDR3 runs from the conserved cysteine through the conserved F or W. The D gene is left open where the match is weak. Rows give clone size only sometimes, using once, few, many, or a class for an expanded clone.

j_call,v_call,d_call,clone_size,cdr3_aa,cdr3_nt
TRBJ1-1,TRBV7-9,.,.,CASSPRQVLNTEAFF,TGTGCCAGCAGCCCCAGACAGGTCCTGAACACTGAAGCTTTCTTT
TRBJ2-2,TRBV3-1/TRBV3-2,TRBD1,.,CASSQGRGRSNTGELFF,TGTGCCAGCAGCCAAGGAAGGGGGCGGTCGAACACCGGGGAGCTGTTTTTT
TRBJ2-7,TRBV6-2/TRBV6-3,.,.,CASSYPTGTYEQYF,TGTGCCAGCAGTTACCCCACAGGGACCTACGAGCAGTACTTC
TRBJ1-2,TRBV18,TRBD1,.,CASSGTGRGGYTF,TGTGCCAGCTCAGGGACAGGGCGAGGCGGCTACACCTTC
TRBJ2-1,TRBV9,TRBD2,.,CASSPLGGTSGDEQFF,TGTGCCAGCAGCCCACTCGGTGGGACTAGCGGCGATGAGCAGTTCTTC
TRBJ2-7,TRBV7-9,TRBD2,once,CASSSPGLVYEQYF,TGTGCCAGCAGCTCACCGGGACTAGTGTACGAGCAGTACTTC
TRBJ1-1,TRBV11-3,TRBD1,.,CASSPGQGYMNTEAFF,TGTGCCAGCAGCCCCGGACAGGGGTACATGAACACTGAAGCTTTCTTT
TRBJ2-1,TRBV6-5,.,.,CATKADRLINEQFF,TGTGCCACAAAAGCGGACAGACTGATCAATGAGCAGTTCTTC
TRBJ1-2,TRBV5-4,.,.,CASSTPRGNYGYTF,TGTGCCAGCAGTACCCCCCGGGGAAACTATGGCTACACCTTC
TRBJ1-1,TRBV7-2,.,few,CASSLDRGNTEAFF,TGTGCCAGCAGCTTAGATCGGGGGAACACTGAAGCTTTCTTT